This passage covers 3 T cell receptor beta chains from one sample sequenced in a study of memory CD4+ T cells and cytomegalovirus serostatus. Clones were read by immunoSEQ multiplex PCR, and TCRdb kept only the in-frame ones, dropping some. The sample gives 75,000 to 90,000 clones, 75% to 90% of which show up once; around 0.75% is in the top ten. Single viable CD3+CD4+CD8-CD45RO+ cells were sorted as the memory CD4+ T cells. The sample was memory CD4+ T cells from blood. The receptor source for this set is an adult in good health and CMV-seronegative.

This clone was observed a few times. J is TRBJ1-2 and V is TRBV7-2; D ambiguous. Deletions cut 2 bases from V and 8 bases from J, with 9 bases between. This CDR3 comprises 12 residues. Germline V gene data show CDR1 as SGHTA and CDR2 as FQGNSA. CDR3 bases: TGTGCCAGCAGCTTATCTTCGTTGGGCTACACCTTC. This encodes CASSLSSLGYTF.

The chain employs TRBV30 and TRBJ2-1, with TRBD2 matching 10 bases. In germline, CDR1 is GTSNPN, CDR2 SVGIG (reference sequence). This CDR3 contains 13 residues. The V gene end was trimmed by 7 bases and the J gene end by 8 bases; junction bases not matched to a gene: 8. This CDR3 is CALSAGGVDEQFF. The CDR3 coding sequence is TGTGCCTTATCAGCGGGGGGGGTAGATGAGCAGTTCTTC. The full variable domain, rest sourced from reference TRBV30 and TRBJ2-1, is SQTIHQWPATLVQPVGSPLSLECTVEGTSNPNLYWYRQAAGRGLQLLFYSVGIGQISSEVPQNLSASRPQDRQFILSSKKLLLSDSGFYLCALSAGGVDEQFFGPGTRLTVL.

The gene calls are TRBV4-2 and TRBJ1-1; D might be TRBD1 (5 bases). CDR3 length equals 14 residues. CDR1 is LGHNA, CDR2 YNFKEQ, per germline. V was shortened by 0 bases and J by 6 bases, with 11 bases between the two germline ends. CDR3 DNA: TGTGCCAGCAGCCAAGATGATGGGGGTCCTGAAGCTTTCTTT. It translates to CASSQDDGGPEAFF.